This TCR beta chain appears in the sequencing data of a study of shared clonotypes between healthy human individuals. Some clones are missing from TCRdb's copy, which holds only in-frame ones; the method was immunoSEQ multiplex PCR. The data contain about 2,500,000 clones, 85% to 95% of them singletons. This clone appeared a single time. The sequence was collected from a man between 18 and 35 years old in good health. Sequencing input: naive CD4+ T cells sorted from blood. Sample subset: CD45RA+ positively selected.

The CDR3, as DNA: TGTGCCAGCAGTGGTGGCAGGGGGTACACTGAAGCTTTCTTT. Protein sequence: CASSGGRGYTEAFF. The chain links TRBV6-1 to TRBJ1-1, with 7 bases matching TRBD1. Per the germline V gene, CDR1 is MNHNS and CDR2 is SASEGT. Trimming cost V 4 bases and J 3 bases; bases outside gene matches: 5. CDR3 length equals 14 residues.